This T cell receptor (beta chain) is drawn from a study of identical twins. Points from the study as a whole: For out-of-frame alpha sequences shared by twins, low generation probability was in excess. Whereas memory repertoires showed no such difference, abundant cord blood beta clonotypes carried fewer insertions.

TCRdb itself ran the 5' RACE reads through MiXCR, one entry per CDR3 protein. The table lists about 150,000 distinct CDR3 sequences, 3% to 4% of them singletons. CDR3 size: 14 residues. V was clipped by 1 base and J by 3 bases, with 10 bases between them. In its sample, this clonotype was seen many times. Its antigen is unidentified. What was sequenced was memory T cells sorted from blood. This clonotype originated in a man younger than 30 in good health. The V gene is TRBV12-3 or TRBV12-4, the J gene TRBJ2-7; TRBD1 might be the D (5 bases). CDR3 DNA sequence: TGTGCCAGCAGTTTAGGGGGCATGGGCTACGAGCAGTACTTC. It codes for CASSLGGMGYEQYF.